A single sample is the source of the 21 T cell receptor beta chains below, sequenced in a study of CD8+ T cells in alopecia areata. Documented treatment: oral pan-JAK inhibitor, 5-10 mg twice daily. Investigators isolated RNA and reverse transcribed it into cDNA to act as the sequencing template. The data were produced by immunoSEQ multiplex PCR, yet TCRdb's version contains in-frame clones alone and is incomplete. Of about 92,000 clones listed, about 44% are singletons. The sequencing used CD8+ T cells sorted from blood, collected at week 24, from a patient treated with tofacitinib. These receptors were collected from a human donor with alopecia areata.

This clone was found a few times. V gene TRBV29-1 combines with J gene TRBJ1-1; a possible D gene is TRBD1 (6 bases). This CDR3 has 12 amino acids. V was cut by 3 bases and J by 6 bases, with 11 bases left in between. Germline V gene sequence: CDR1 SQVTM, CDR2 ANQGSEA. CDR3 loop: CSVDPQGSEAFF. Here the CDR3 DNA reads TGCAGCGTTGATCCACAGGGCTCTGAAGCTTTCTTT.

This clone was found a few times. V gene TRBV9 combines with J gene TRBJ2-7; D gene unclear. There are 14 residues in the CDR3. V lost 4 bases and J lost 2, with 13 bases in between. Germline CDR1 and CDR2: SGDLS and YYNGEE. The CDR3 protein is CASSFGSETYEQYF. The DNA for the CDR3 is TGTGCCAGCAGCTTCGGTTCCGAAACCTACGAGCAGTACTTC.

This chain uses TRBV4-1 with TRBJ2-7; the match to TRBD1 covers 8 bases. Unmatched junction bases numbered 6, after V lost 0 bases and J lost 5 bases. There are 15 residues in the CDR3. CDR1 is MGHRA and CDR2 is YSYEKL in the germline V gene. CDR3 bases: TGCGCCAGCAGCCAAGACCCAGGGGGCGAGGACGAGCAGTACTTC. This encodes CASSQDPGGEDEQYF.

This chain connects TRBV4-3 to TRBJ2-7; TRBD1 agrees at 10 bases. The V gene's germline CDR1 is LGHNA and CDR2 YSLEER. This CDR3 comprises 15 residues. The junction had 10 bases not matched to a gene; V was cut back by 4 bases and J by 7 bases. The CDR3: CASSPTGGSFGEQYF. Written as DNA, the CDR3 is TGCGCCAGCAGCCCGACAGGGGGCAGTTTTGGGGAGCAGTACTTC.

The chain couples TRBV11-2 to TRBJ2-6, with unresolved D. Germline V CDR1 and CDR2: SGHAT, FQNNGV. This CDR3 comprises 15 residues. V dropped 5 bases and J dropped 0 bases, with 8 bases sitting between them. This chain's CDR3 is CASSPLLSGANVLTF. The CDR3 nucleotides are TGTGCCAGCAGCCCCTTGCTCTCTGGGGCCAACGTCCTGACTTTC.

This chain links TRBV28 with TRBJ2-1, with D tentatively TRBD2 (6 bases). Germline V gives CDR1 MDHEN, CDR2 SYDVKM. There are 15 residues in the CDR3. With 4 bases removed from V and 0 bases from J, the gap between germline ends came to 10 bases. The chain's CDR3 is CASSSGTRSYNEQFF. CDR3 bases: TGTGCCAGCAGTTCCGGGACTCGCTCCTACAATGAGCAGTTCTTC.

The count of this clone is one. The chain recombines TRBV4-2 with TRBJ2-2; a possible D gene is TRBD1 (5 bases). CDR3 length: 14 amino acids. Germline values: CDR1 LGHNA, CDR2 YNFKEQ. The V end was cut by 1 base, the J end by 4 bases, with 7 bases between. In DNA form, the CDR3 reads TGTGCCAGCAGCCAAGGACAGTCCACCGGGGAGCTGTTTTTT. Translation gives CASSQGQSTGELFF.

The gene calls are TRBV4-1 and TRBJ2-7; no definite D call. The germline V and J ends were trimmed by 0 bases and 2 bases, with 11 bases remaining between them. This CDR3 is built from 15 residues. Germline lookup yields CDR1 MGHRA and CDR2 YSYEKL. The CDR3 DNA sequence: TGCGCCAGCAGCCAAGATACCAGGCCCGCCTACGAGCAGTACTTC. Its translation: CASSQDTRPAYEQYF.

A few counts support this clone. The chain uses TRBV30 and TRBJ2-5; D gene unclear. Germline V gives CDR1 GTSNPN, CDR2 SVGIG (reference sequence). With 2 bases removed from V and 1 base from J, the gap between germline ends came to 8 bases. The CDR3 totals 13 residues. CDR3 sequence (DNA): TGTGCCTGGAGTAAATCCACCCAAGAGACCCAGTACTTC. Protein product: CAWSKSTQETQYF.

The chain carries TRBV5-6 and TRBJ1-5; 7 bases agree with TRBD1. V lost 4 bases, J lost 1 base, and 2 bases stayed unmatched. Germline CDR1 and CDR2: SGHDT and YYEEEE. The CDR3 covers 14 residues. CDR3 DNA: TGTGCCAGCAGCCAGGGGGACAGCAATCAGCCCCAGCATTTT. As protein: CASSQGDSNQPQHF.

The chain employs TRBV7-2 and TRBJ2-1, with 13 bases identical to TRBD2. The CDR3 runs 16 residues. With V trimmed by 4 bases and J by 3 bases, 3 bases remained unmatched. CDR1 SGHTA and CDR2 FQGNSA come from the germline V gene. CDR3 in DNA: TGTGCCAGCAGCTCCGGACTAGCGGGAGTCTACAATGAGCAGTTCTTC. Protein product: CASSSGLAGVYNEQFF.

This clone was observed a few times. CDR3 loop: CASSSNSGDYEQYF. The CDR3 DNA reads as TGCGCCAGCAGCTCTAACTCAGGGGACTACGAGCAGTACTTC. This chain links TRBV4-1 with TRBJ2-7; a possible D gene is TRBD1 (6 bases). The CDR3 contains 14 residues. Germline CDR1 is MGHRA and CDR2 is YSYEKL. V lost 5 bases, J lost 3 bases, and 14 bases lay in between.

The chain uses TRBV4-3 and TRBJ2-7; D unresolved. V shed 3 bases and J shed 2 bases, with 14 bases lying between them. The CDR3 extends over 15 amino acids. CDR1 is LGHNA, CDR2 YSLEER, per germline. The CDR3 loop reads CASSHERGGAYEQYF. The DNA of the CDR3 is TGCGCCAGCAGCCACGAACGCGGCGGTGCCTACGAGCAGTACTTC.

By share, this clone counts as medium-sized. DNA for the CDR3: TGTGCCAGCGGGACCGGGACAGCGAGTACTAATGAGCAGTTCTTC. This translates into CASGTGTASTNEQFF. The chain employs TRBV11-2 and TRBJ2-1; 7 bases are shared with TRBD1. CDR1 is SGHAT and CDR2 is FQNNGV in the germline V gene. CDR3 length: 15 amino acids. The junction had 14 bases not matched to a gene; V was cut back by 8 bases and J by 7 bases.

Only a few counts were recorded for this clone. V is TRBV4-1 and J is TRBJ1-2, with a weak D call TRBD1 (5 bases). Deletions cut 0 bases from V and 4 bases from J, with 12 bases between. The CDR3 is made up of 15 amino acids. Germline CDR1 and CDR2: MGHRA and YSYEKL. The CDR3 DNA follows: TGCGCCAGCAGCCAAGAAAGGGGTGAGGGCTATGGCTACACCTTC. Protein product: CASSQERGEGYGYTF.

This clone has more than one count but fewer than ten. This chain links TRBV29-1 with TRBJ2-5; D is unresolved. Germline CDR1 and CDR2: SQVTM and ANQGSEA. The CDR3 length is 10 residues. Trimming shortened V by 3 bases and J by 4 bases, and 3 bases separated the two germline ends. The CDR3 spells CSVDSETQYF. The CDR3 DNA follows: TGCAGCGTTGATTCAGAGACCCAGTACTTC.

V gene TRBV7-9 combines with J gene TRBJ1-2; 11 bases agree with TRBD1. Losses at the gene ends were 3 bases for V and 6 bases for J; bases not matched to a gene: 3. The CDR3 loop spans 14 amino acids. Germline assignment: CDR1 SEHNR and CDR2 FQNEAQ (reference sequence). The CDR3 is CASSFPDRGHGYTF. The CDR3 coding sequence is TGTGCCAGCAGCTTTCCGGACAGGGGGCATGGCTACACCTTC.

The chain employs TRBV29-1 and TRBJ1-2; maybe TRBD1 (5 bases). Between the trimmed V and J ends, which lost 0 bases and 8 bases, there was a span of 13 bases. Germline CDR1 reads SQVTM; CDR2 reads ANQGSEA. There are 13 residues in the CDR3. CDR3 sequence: CSVEDPQAWGYTF. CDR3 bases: TGCAGCGTTGAAGATCCACAGGCGTGGGGCTACACCTTC.

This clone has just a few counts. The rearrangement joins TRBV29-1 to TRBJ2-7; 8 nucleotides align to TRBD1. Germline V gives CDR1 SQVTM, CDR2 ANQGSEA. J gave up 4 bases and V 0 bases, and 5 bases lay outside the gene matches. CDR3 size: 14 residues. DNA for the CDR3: TGCAGCGTTGAAGACAGGGGGCGTAGGTACGAGCAGTACTTC. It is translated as CSVEDRGRRYEQYF.

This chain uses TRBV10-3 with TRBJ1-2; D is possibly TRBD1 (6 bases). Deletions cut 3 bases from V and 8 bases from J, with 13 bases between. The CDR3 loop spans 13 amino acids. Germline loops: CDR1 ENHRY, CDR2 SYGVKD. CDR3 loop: CAISDRGEGGYTF. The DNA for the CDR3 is TGTGCCATCAGTGACAGGGGTGAGGGCGGCTACACCTTC.

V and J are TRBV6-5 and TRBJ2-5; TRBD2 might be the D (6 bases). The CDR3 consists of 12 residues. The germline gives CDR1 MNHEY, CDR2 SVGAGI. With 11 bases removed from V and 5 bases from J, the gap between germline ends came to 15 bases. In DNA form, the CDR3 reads TGTGCCGCGATAACGGGGGACGAGACCCAGTACTTC. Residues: CAAITGDETQYF.